This TCR beta chain was identified during a study of patients and donors after allogeneic stem cell transplantation. MiXCR, applied by TCRdb to the RT-PCR reads, yields one record per CDR3 protein. The table records fewer than 95,000 distinct CDR3 sequences, approximately 5% of them present only once. CDR1 is MNHEY and CDR2 is SVGEGT in the germline V gene. Trimming shortened V by 4 bases and J by 3 bases, and 10 bases separated the two germline ends. This CDR3 is 13 amino acids long. This clonotype was seen at least ten times. Source material: blood, either unsorted or a sorted T cell fraction (not recorded which). The TCR originated in a human donor who was either an allogeneic HSCT recipient or a stem cell or donor lymphocyte infusion donor (not recorded which). It is not recorded whose cells these are; they may come from a transplant donor. This chain connects TRBV6-2 or TRBV6-3 to TRBJ2-7; tentative D call: TRBD1 (5 bases). The CDR3 nucleotides read TGTGCCAGCAGTTTACAGGAGCTCTACGAGCAGTACTTC. It encodes CASSLQELYEQYF.